Given below is one TCR beta chain in context. The antigen is not known. This entry belongs to a study of PD-1 blockade in classical Hodgkin lymphoma. Measured with immunoSEQ multiplex PCR; TCRdb has only the in-frame clones, and not every one. Found here are 100,000 or so clones, 80% to 90% of them singletons; the top ten hold around 7%. The V gene's germline CDR1 is SGHVS and CDR2 FQNEAQ. This CDR3 comprises 17 residues. V lost 2 bases to trimming and J lost 6 bases, with 20 bases between them. Each of the patients experienced relapse following autologous stem cell transplantation, and their brentuximab vedotin exposure differed. Complete response, partial response or progressive disease made up the best responses. General observations from the study: At baseline, newly diagnosed patients reportedly showed less TCR diversity than healthy donors. The baseline diversity of complete responders showed similarity to that of newly diagnosed patients.

V and J are TRBV7-8 and TRBJ2-1, with D perhaps TRBD2 (6 bases). Here the sequenced sample was peripheral blood mononuclear cells (PBMCs), taken before the second cycle of nivolumab. The clonotype comes from a human donor with classical Hodgkin lymphoma. CDR3 in amino acids: CASSLWAGTFALNEQFF. Written as DNA, the CDR3 is TGTGCCAGCAGCTTATGGGCCGGGACTTTTGCCCTCAATGAGCAGTTCTTC.